The clone carrying this T cell receptor (beta chain) came up many times. Mismatch with germline at one junction end may stem from a read error. An absence of ophthalmopathy progression within 18 months meant stable Graves' hyperthyroidism. In patients aged 18 to 65, hyperthyroidism was newly diagnosed, with duration under 2 months. Patients were excluded because of uncontrolled infection, other autoimmune disease, pregnancy or lactation. It was RNA transcripts that yielded the amplified TCR beta CDR3 regions. TCR CDR3 underwent first-round RT-PCR with the HTBI primer set. TCRdb re-called the multiplex PCR reads with MiXCR, one entry per CDR3 protein. The top ten clones hold over 8% of a sample with roughly 840,000 distinct CDR3 sequences, 35% to 40% of them seen once. The CDR3 runs 13 residues. Germline V CDR1 and CDR2: SEHNR, FQNEAQ (reference sequence). The data stem from a study of T cells in Graves' hyperthyroidism and ophthalmopathy.

The TCR was taken from a man aged 18 to 29 with Graves' hyperthyroidism. Material: blood. The chain has TRBV7-9 and TRBJ2-7; possible D gene TRBD2, 6 bases. The CDR3 loop is CASSQESGYEQYF. The CDR3 DNA reads TGCGCCAGCAGCCAAGAAAGCGGGTACGAGCAGTACTTC.